Described below is a single T cell receptor (beta chain) sequence and its context. What it binds is unknown. The ends were cut back, 2 bases at V and 4 bases at J, with 2 bases in the middle. Germline V gene sequence: CDR1 SGHDN, CDR2 FVKESK. The CDR3 extends over 11 amino acids. PBMC-derived CD4+ and CD8+ T cells were sorted. The source of the sample is a study of CD8+ T cells in alopecia areata. Study-level information: Treatment with tofacitinib (6 to 18 months) was followed by 6 months off drug.

The study, taken as a whole, reports: Patients shared TCRs less clearly than mice did, possibly for HLA-related reasons. For lesional scalp, especially alopecia totalis/universalis, clonality was higher than in normal scalp.

As the sequencing template, cDNA was produced by extracting RNA and reverse transcribing it. The table came from immunoSEQ multiplex PCR; TCRdb's copy has only in-frame clones and leaves some out. The sample includes 61,000 or so clones, around 96% of them seen just once. The material sequenced was CD8+ T cells sorted from blood, taken at week 0. V gene TRBV14 combines with J gene TRBJ2-5; no reliable D call. The receptor was derived from a human donor with alopecia areata. CDR3 coding DNA: TGTGCCAGCAGCCAAACAGAGACCCAGTACTTC. Protein product: CASSQTETQYF. The variable domain in full, completed from reference TRBV14 and TRBJ2-5, reads EAGVTQFPSHSVIEKGQTVTLRCDPISGHDNLYWYRRVMGKEIKFLLHFVKESKQDESGMPNNRFLAERTGGTYSTLKVQPAELEDSGVYFCASSQTETQYFGPGTRLLVL.